The next 28 T cell receptor beta chains were all read from a single sample in a study of shared clonotypes between healthy human individuals. CD8 cells regarded as naive lacked CD45RO, were positively chosen for CCR7, and omitted terminally differentiated effector memory CD45RA+ cells. The data were produced by immunoSEQ multiplex PCR, yet TCRdb's version contains in-frame clones alone and is incomplete. In the table there are about 800,000 clones, roughly 96% of which are singletons. Sequenced: naive CD8+ T cells sorted from blood. The receptors were sampled from a man younger than 45 in good health.

The rearrangement uses TRBV6-5 and TRBJ2-1; the D is unclear. The ends were cut back, 4 bases at V and 3 bases at J, with 10 bases in the middle. Germline V lookup: CDR1 MNHEY, CDR2 SVGAGI. The CDR3 spans 14 residues. The CDR3 loop reads CASSWLENYNEQFF. As DNA, the CDR3 is TGTGCCAGCAGTTGGCTAGAAAACTACAATGAGCAGTTCTTC.

To note about this clone: The same CDR3 is also encoded by other DNA sequences in this sample. Here the CDR3 reads CASSLGRNTEAFF. CDR3 nucleotide sequence: TGTGCCAGCAGCTTAGGTAGGAACACTGAAGCTTTCTTT. This chain connects TRBV7-9 to TRBJ1-1; D is uncertain. The length of the CDR3 is 13 residues. Germline V CDR1 and CDR2: SEHNR, FQNEAQ (reference sequence). V was clipped by 1 base and J by 1 base, with 4 bases between them.

The chain joins TRBV27 to TRBJ2-2, with D perhaps matching TRBD2 (5 bases). Trimming left V 7 bases short and J 2 bases short, with 17 bases between. The germline V gene has CDR1 MNHEY and CDR2 SMNVEV (reference sequence). The CDR3 has 16 residues. CDR3 sequence (DNA): TGTGCCAGCATCAAACGATTCCGGGGTAACACCGGGGAGCTGTTTTTT. This gives the protein CASIKRFRGNTGELFF.

V usage is TRBV11-2 and J usage is TRBJ1-2; D may be TRBD1 (6 bases). There are 13 residues in the CDR3. CDR1 and CDR2 from the germline V gene are SGHAT and FQNNGV. V dropped 7 bases and J dropped 8 bases, with 17 bases sitting between them. DNA for the CDR3: TGTGCCAGCACCTCCGGACAGCCCTGGGGCTACACCTTC. This codes for CASTSGQPWGYTF.

CDR3 in amino acids: CASSRGSYEQYF. The CDR3 DNA is TGTGCCAGCAGCCGGGGCTCCTACGAGCAGTACTTC. J is TRBJ2-7 and V is TRBV6-5; tentative D call: TRBD2 (5 bases). The germline V and J ends were trimmed by 6 bases and 0 bases, with 6 bases remaining between them. Per germline, CDR1 MNHEY and CDR2 SVGAGI. This CDR3 region has 12 residues.

This clone has only one observation. V is TRBV29-1 and J is TRBJ2-1; a possible D gene is TRBD2 (6 bases). This CDR3 comprises 14 residues. Trimming pared 3 bases from V and 6 bases from J, leaving 15 bases between. Germline CDR1 reads SQVTM; CDR2 reads ANQGSEA. The CDR3 is CSVDGSGSRNEQFF. The CDR3 DNA is TGCAGCGTTGACGGGAGTGGTTCACGCAATGAGCAGTTCTTC.

This chain connects TRBV27 to TRBJ2-6, with a possible D match to TRBD1 (6 bases). CDR3 length: 17 amino acids. CDR1 and CDR2 from the germline V gene are MNHEY and SMNVEV (reference sequence). V was trimmed by 5 bases and J by 0 bases, leaving 14 bases between them. CDR3 DNA sequence: TGTGCCAGCAGTCCGGCAGGGGCGCACTCTGGGGCCAACGTCCTGACTTTC. Protein: CASSPAGAHSGANVLTF. The full variable domain, with the rest looked up from reference TRBV27 and TRBJ2-6, is EAQVTQNPRYLITVTGKKLTVTCSQNMNHEYMSWYRQDPGLGLRQIYYSMNVEVTDKGDVPEGYKVSRKEKRNFPLILESPSPNQTSLYFCASSPAGAHSGANVLTFGAGSRLTVL.

The chain recombines TRBV5-4 with TRBJ2-6; perhaps TRBD1 as D (5 bases). The germline CDR1 and CDR2 sequences are SGHNT and YYREEE (reference sequence). CDR3 length: 14 residues. V dropped 2 bases and J dropped 12 bases, with 15 bases sitting between them. The DNA for the CDR3 is TGTGCCAGCAGCTTTTGGGGCCAGTTTGCCGTCCTGACTTTC. This translates into CASSFWGQFAVLTF.

The chain joins TRBV10-2 to TRBJ1-1, with unresolved D. The CDR3 is 15 amino acids. Per germline, CDR1 WSHSY and CDR2 SAAADI. Trimming took 0 bases from V and 1 from J, leaving 9 bases between them. The DNA for the CDR3 is TGCGCCAGCAGTGAGTCGCGACGGCCGAACACTGAAGCTTTCTTT. This translates into CASSESRRPNTEAFF.

This clone was seen a single time. The chain uses TRBV11-1 and TRBJ2-7; 10 bases match TRBD1. Germline CDR1 and CDR2: SGHAT and FQDESV (reference sequence). The CDR3 loop spans 14 amino acids. With V trimmed by 4 bases and J by 4 bases, 4 bases remained unmatched. The CDR3 DNA is TGTGCCAGCAGCTCGGACAGGGGGTCGTACGAGCAGTACTTC. Its translation is CASSSDRGSYEQYF.

This rearrangement joins TRBV5-8 to TRBJ2-2; 15 positions agree with TRBD2. Losses at the gene ends were 3 bases for V and 4 bases for J; bases not matched to a gene: 1. From germline, CDR1 is SGHTS and CDR2 YDEGEE. The CDR3 totals 16 residues. CDR3 in amino acids: CASSWGLAGGTGELFF. The CDR3 DNA reads as TGTGCCAGCAGCTGGGGACTAGCGGGAGGCACCGGGGAGCTGTTTTTT.

The J gene is TRBJ2-7, the V gene TRBV7-6, with 7 bases that match TRBD1. This CDR3 comprises 15 residues. Germline assignment: CDR1 SGHVS and CDR2 FNYEAQ. V shed 1 base, J shed 3 bases, and the junction held 6 bases outside the gene matches. CDR3 region: CASSLETGKNYEQYF. CDR3 nucleotide sequence: TGTGCCAGCAGCTTAGAGACAGGGAAAAACTACGAGCAGTACTTC.

The rearrangement joins TRBV6-1 to TRBJ2-3; D is uncertain. The germline gives CDR1 MNHNS, CDR2 SASEGT. CDR3 length equals 16 residues. Trimming removed 0 bases at V and 2 bases at J, with 12 bases between. The CDR3 region has the DNA TGTGCCAGCAGTGAAGCGGTCATATCCTACACAGATACGCAGTATTTT. This codes for CASSEAVISYTDTQYF.

The rearrangement links TRBV5-1 to TRBJ2-1, with TRBD2 matching 8 bases. Unmatched junction bases numbered 7, after V lost 3 bases and J lost 2 bases. Germline V gene lookup returns CDR1 SGHRS and CDR2 YFSETQ. The CDR3 runs 16 residues. CDR3 in amino acids: CASSSSGGLPYNEQFF. The DNA for the CDR3 is TGCGCCAGCAGCTCCTCGGGAGGGTTACCCTACAATGAGCAGTTCTTC. The entire variable domain, with the rest obtained from reference TRBV5-1 and TRBJ2-1, is as follows: KAGVTQTPRYLIKTRGQQVTLSCSPISGHRSVSWYQQTPGQGLQFLFEYFSETQRNKGNFPGRFSGRQFSNSRSEMNVSTLELGDSALYLCASSSSGGLPYNEQFFGPGTRLTVL.

This chain joins TRBV7-6 and TRBJ2-5; the D gene is possibly TRBD2 (6 bases). The V and J ends lost 1 base and 3 bases respectively, with 12 bases between them. Germline CDR1 reads SGHVS; CDR2 reads FNYEAQ. This CDR3 region has 15 residues. CDR3: CASSLDSASEETQYF. The CDR3, as DNA: TGTGCCAGCAGCTTAGATTCGGCTAGCGAAGAGACCCAGTACTTC.

The chain has TRBV27 and TRBJ1-5; D might be TRBD1 (6 bases). Trimming stripped 8 bases from V and 8 bases from J, with 13 bases between. CDR3 length equals 12 residues. Germline V CDR1 and CDR2: MNHEY, SMNVEV (reference sequence). This CDR3 reads CASRRGGEPQHF. CDR3 bases: TGTGCCAGCCGTAGGGGGGGAGAGCCCCAGCATTTT.

The CDR3 loop is CASSDLPGLAGNNEQFF. The CDR3 DNA reads as TGTGCCAGCAGTGACCTACCGGGACTAGCGGGAAACAATGAGCAGTTCTTC. The chain is built from TRBV6-1 and TRBJ2-7, with TRBD2 matching 13 bases. The tail of the sequence fits TRBJ2-1 better, so the J call may be wrong. Germline CDR1 is MNHNS and CDR2 is SASEGT. The CDR3 consists of 17 residues.

CDR3 region: CASNPGGGVEKLFF. Written as DNA, the CDR3 is TGTGCCAGCAACCCTGGTGGGGGCGTCGAAAAACTGTTTTTT. The chain couples TRBV7-9 to TRBJ1-4; perhaps TRBD1 as D (6 bases). The germline CDR1 and CDR2 sequences are SEHNR and FQNEAQ (reference sequence). Trimming took 7 bases from V and 8 from J, leaving 17 bases between them. This CDR3 spans 14 amino acids.

The chain recombines TRBV29-1 with TRBJ2-1; 11 nucleotides agree with TRBD2. J gave up 6 bases and V 0 bases, and 13 bases lay outside the gene matches. Germline V gene sequence: CDR1 SQVTM, CDR2 ANQGSEA. The CDR3 extends over 18 amino acids. The CDR3 region has the DNA TGCAGCGTTGAAGATCCCCGGACGGGTAGCGGGAGGGTCAATGAGCAGTTCTTC. Protein product: CSVEDPRTGSGRVNEQFF.

The chain uses TRBV6-5 and TRBJ2-7, with unresolved D. V was shortened by 6 bases and J by 3 bases, with 6 bases between the two germline ends. CDR3 length: 11 amino acids. Germline lookup yields CDR1 MNHEY and CDR2 SVGAGI. Here the CDR3 DNA reads TGTGCCAGCAGGCTCGGCTACGAGCAGTACTTC. It codes for CASRLGYEQYF.

The gene calls are TRBV11-3 and TRBJ2-3; D is possibly TRBD2 (5 bases). Deletions cut 4 bases from V and 4 bases from J, with 15 bases between. This CDR3 spans 15 amino acids. Germline V gene lookup returns CDR1 SGHNT and CDR2 YENEEA. The CDR3 loop is CASSSIRDPPDTQYF. For the CDR3, the DNA is TGTGCCAGCAGCTCCATACGGGATCCCCCAGATACGCAGTATTTT.

The genes are TRBV30 and TRBJ2-7; D unclear. The V end lost 0 bases, the J end lost 1 base, and 10 bases lay between the germline ends. This CDR3 is 14 amino acids long. CDR1 and CDR2 from the germline V gene are GTSNPN and SVGIG (reference sequence). For the CDR3, the DNA is TGTGCCTGGAGTGTGCAGGTTTTGTCCTACGAGCAGTACTTC. Translated: CAWSVQVLSYEQYF.

This chain joins TRBV13 and TRBJ2-3; TRBD2 might be the D (6 bases). The CDR3 runs 11 residues. With 5 bases removed from V and 10 bases from J, the gap between germline ends came to 10 bases. From germline, CDR1 is PRHDT and CDR2 FYEKMQ (reference sequence). The CDR3 sequence: CASSPGGAQYF. Written as DNA, the CDR3 is TGTGCCAGCAGCCCTGGCGGGGCGCAGTATTTT.

The chain has TRBV10-3 and TRBJ2-2, with 8 bases identical to TRBD2. The length of the CDR3 is 20 residues. Germline CDR1 reads ENHRY; CDR2 reads SYGVKD. Unmatched junction bases numbered 18, after V lost 2 bases and J lost 4 bases. The CDR3 DNA follows: TGTGCCATCAGTGAGGGGTTGGAGGGGCCGGGACTAGAGGTCACCGGGGAGCTGTTTTTT. This codes for CAISEGLEGPGLEVTGELFF.

The CDR3 DNA reads TGTGCCAGCAGCTCGGGATCCGGGACAGGGTTTTTATCAAGAACCGGGGAGCTGTTTTTT. Protein: CASSSGSGTGFLSRTGELFF. The chain has TRBV7-3 and TRBJ2-2, with 9 nucleotides matching TRBD1. V dropped 4 bases and J dropped 5; count of bases not matched to a gene: 20. In germline, CDR1 is SGHTA, CDR2 FQGTGA. This CDR3 is built from 20 residues.

V gene TRBV5-8 combines with J gene TRBJ2-7; TRBD1 matches 7 bases. The CDR3 sequence is 15 residues long. Germline lookup yields CDR1 SGHTS and CDR2 YDEGEE. The V segment lost 5 bases and the J segment 5 bases; nucleotides outside the gene matches: 13. CDR3 loop: CASRSRRQGGDEQYF. CDR3 bases: TGTGCCAGCAGAAGCCGAAGACAGGGTGGAGACGAGCAGTACTTC. The entire variable domain, with the rest obtained from reference TRBV5-8 and TRBJ2-7, is as follows: EAGVTQSPTHLIKTRGQQATLRCSPISGHTSVYWYQQALGLGLQFLLWYDEGEERNRGNFPPRFSGRQFPNYSSELNVNALELEDSALYLCASRSRRQGGDEQYFGPGTRLTVT.

This chain's CDR3 is CASSPPLGQGGYGYTF. Written as DNA, the CDR3 is TGTGCCAGCAGCCCGCCCCTCGGACAGGGTGGGTATGGCTACACCTTC. The rearrangement joins TRBV5-4 to TRBJ1-2, with 8 bases identical to TRBD1. This CDR3 region has 16 residues. V trimming: 4 bases; J trimming: 5 bases; junction bases outside the gene matches: 13. The germline V gene has CDR1 SGHNT and CDR2 YYREEE (reference sequence).

The J gene is TRBJ2-7, the V gene TRBV14, with TRBD2 as a possible D gene (5 bases). Germline V gene sequence: CDR1 SGHDN, CDR2 FVKESK. The germline V and J ends were trimmed by 4 bases and 1 base, with 14 bases remaining between them. This CDR3 region has 15 residues. CDR3 sequence reads: CASSLVRGSSYEQYF. The CDR3 region has the DNA TGTGCCAGCAGCCTCGTACGAGGGAGTTCCTACGAGCAGTACTTC.